The source of this T cell receptor (beta chain) is a study of CD8 T cells in ankylosing spondylitis. The table lists this clonotype with many counts. The antigen is unknown. Quantitative molecular-barcoded 5'-RACE generated the TCR beta libraries. TCRdb passed the 5' RACE reads through MiXCR, listing each CDR3 protein once. The sample includes roughly 30,000 distinct CDR3 sequences, about 31% seen only once; the top ten take about 41%. Regarding the study as a whole: CD8+ by phenotype, disease-linked clones were relatively rare in peripheral blood. Matched synovial fluid from ankylosing spondylitis patients was reported to be enriched for disease-linked clones. Fewer than ten highly homologous variants made up a TCR beta motif, and this motif appeared characteristic of ankylosing spondylitis blood.

V lost 1 base and J lost 1, with 10 bases in between. Germline CDR1 is PRHDT and CDR2 is FYEKMQ (reference sequence). The CDR3 totals 15 residues. The chain uses TRBV13 and TRBJ1-1; TRBD1 might be the D (6 bases). Sequenced input: synovial fluid, either unsorted or a sorted T cell fraction (not recorded which). The TCR sequence derives from a male donor with ankylosing spondylitis. The DNA for the CDR3 is TGTGCCAGCAGCTTAGAAGGGACAAGGAACACTGAAGCTTTCTTT. This encodes CASSLEGTRNTEAFF.